This T cell receptor beta chain was sequenced during a study of shared clonotypes between healthy human individuals (dated by TCRdb to 2018 to 2021). Study-level background: The cohort comprised a couple of women and a few men aged 18 to 49 years. For each donor, CD4 naive and CD4 memory were each given three plates, CD8 naive was given two plates, and CD8 memory was given one plate. Blood TCR repertoires of roughly five healthy adults were deeply sequenced to estimate repertoire size and the extent of clonotype sharing between individuals. Different laboratories and diverse techniques were used to prepare libraries and sequence TCR repertoires, to increase sequencing depth and limit assay-specific biases. Per donor, leukapheresis produced somewhere between about 0.85 and 9.5 billion PBMCs.

The research as a whole found: Based on pairwise subsampling, the degree of clonotype sharing among donors was expected to be affected by sequencing depth. Higher generation probabilities were observed for clonotypes shared by all four sorted-subset donors than for non-shared clonotypes. The small number of donors limited the genetic and exposure-history diversity represented. Incomplete sequencing was indicated by rarefaction of sorted-subset datasets, despite the large sequencing depth. Around 5.4% of naive CD4, roughly 3.6% of naive CD8, around 2.3% of memory CD4, and around 0.4% of memory CD8 clonotypes were shared across a few donors. Sampling was restricted to blood, and TCR repertoires in tissues likely differ from the TCR repertoires found in blood. Naive subsets generally had larger estimated clonotype richness than memory subsets.

Using the deep immunoSEQ assay, multiplex PCR amplified TCR CDR3 regions from genomic DNA. Genomic DNA extracted from each cell subset was distributed evenly over all wells of several immunoSEQ 96-well plates, and each plate served as one replicate. For sorted subsets, each replicate PCR was loaded with approximately 200 ng genomic DNA, equivalent to 30,000 or so T cell genomes. The purified libraries were quantified using a Qubit 3.0 fluorometer, sized with a Bioanalyzer 2100, and then quantified again using the KAPA Library Quantification kit. A separate single-read 150-cycle Illumina NextSeq 550 flow cell was used to sequence each immunoSEQ 96-well plate. The study's processing was this. Because the immunoSEQ output held only junctional sequences and lacked quality scores, the filtering could not match the filtering applied to full-length reads. Sequences were annotated with PyIR, a Python wrapper for IgBLAST v1.9, and V/J genes and CDR3 were assigned using IMGT germline references. Any read was removed if the V/J assignment was weak (E-value above 1e-6), the CDR3 was missing, or the read contained stop codons, out-of-frame junctions, or ambiguous translated residues. V3J clonotypes were defined as sequences sharing an identical inferred V gene, J gene, and CDR3 amino acid sequence. The percentage overlap between two repertoires was calculated by dividing the number of shared unique clonotypes by the size of the smaller repertoire. Repertoire richness was assessed with RTK rarefaction, the Chao1 estimator, and Recon v2.1 estimates of unobserved clonotypes. OLGA was used to compute generation probabilities for all TCRbeta clonotypes that the gDNA method yielded from several donors. TCRdb obtained this table from immuneACCESS and retained in-frame rearrangements with V and J assigned. These tables miss some clones; where compared with another copy, unresolved V genes account for less than half of the shortfall, and the remainder is unexplained. Clone size and the V and J calls come from that table; the DNA yielded D and trimming. Across this sample there are 190,000 or so clones, with approximately 92% seen only once. The ten most abundant clones make up about 0.07% of the sample.

Healthy HIV-negative adults with no recently reported acute infections or vaccinations were included as donors. Only Caucasian adults living in Nashville, Tennessee, USA were represented among the donors. CD4+ T cells were enriched through magnetic negative selection, after which naive cells were positively selected on CD45RA and the remaining negative fraction served as the memory subset. Blood was collected by leukapheresis, and PBMCs were isolated by Ficoll-Histopaque density gradient centrifugation and then cryopreserved in liquid nitrogen vapor phase. Analytical flow cytometry was used to check the purity and quantity of each magnetically sorted T cell population. Each sorted fraction had its genomic DNA isolated and then quantified by UV absorbance on a Nanodrop 2000c. In regard to this clone: There is no known antigen for this receptor. Per-base quality was not reported, and no clone a single base away is much larger than it.

The sequence derives from a woman in her 30s in good health. The specimen was naive CD4+ T cells sorted from blood. The cell subset or site label on this specimen signifies: CD45RA+ positively selected.

The DNA sequence reads TGTGCCAGCAGCTTCCGGGGCACAGATACGCAGTATTTT. Its translation reads: CASSFRGTDTQYF. The chain employs TRBV7-2 and TRBJ2-3; no confident D gene assignment can be made. From the cysteine through the phenylalanine, the CDR3 covers 13 amino acids. Just CDR3 DNA is preserved here, 39 bases in frame from base 1. Deletion took 3 bases off V and 1 base off J, with a span of 5 bases between the germline ends. Looking up the germline V gene yields CDR1 SGHTA and CDR2 FQGNSA.